This TCR beta chain was captured in a study of T-cell memory formation after mild COVID-19 (dated by TCRdb to the early 2020s). In terms of the full investigation: Most TCR sequence clusters were specific to one of the two donors. Longitudinal TCRalpha and TCRbeta repertoire sequencing tracked T-cell clones expanding and contracting after mild COVID-19 in a couple of donors. The cohort was made up of two young adult volunteers, one female and one male, who were previously healthy.

Ficoll-Paque density gradient centrifugation was the method used to isolate PBMCs. This clonotype has just a few counts. Which antigen it targets is not known. It has no much larger one-base neighbor in the sample; base qualities were not kept. The research as a whole found: SARS-CoV-2 specificity was not confirmed for the second-wave clones peaking on day 37. Contracting CD4+ clones turned up mainly in the CM and EM memory subsets, whereas EMRA was where CD8+ clones were enriched. From day 15 to 85, contracting clones showed balanced CD4/CD8 phenotypes, whereas a second wave of clones that expanded from day 15 to 37 leaned towards CD4+. Only two mild cases were covered by the study, and larger cohorts that include severe cases with pre-infection samples were considered necessary. Some responding clones were detected in pre-infection memory, which suggested that pre-existing cross-reactive memory T cells had joined the SARS-CoV-2 response.

Counted from cysteine to phenylalanine, this CDR3 has 12 amino acids. Only the CDR3 DNA is retained, 36 bases long and in frame from the first base. V loses 6 bases, J loses 6 bases, and the germline ends lie 6 bases apart. The run used an Illumina NovaSeq 6000. TCRalpha and TCRbeta cDNA libraries were built by 5'RACE with constant-segment primers, adding sample barcodes and unique molecular identifiers. RNA was extracted from every sample with Trizol reagent. Libraries were amplified in two PCR steps, with a second sample barcode and Illumina TruSeq adapters added in the second step. Libraries were sequenced on an Illumina NovaSeq with 2 x 150 bp paired-end reads. Under the source paper's analysis protocol: The reads were demultiplexed and collapsed into UMI-guided consensus sequences using migec v1.2.7. Using mixcr v2.1.11, the UMI consensuses were aligned to TRA and TRB V and J templates and assembled into clonotypes. Expanded or contracted clonotypes were those called significant by both edgeR and NoisET, with noise models trained on biological replicates. edgeR calls used a false discovery rate-adjusted p below 0.01 and a log2 fold-change threshold of 1. As an exploratory analysis of dynamics, PCA with hierarchical clustering was applied to max-normalized trajectories of the 1000 most abundant clonotypes. Each responding clone was given a CD4 or CD8 phenotype based on the CD4+ and CD8+ repertoires, which had been sequenced separately. The public sequencing data were trimmed at Q25 with fastp and processed into clonotypes with MiXCR by TCRdb, which kept only in-frame beta chains. Each record represents a unique CDR3 protein, reported with the most common genes and DNA among its rows. The V and J calls were determined by TCRdb, not by the authors. The sample table holds around 90,000 distinct CDR3 sequences, of which roughly 16% were seen once. 39% of the sample lies in the top ten.

Material: PBMCs or a T cell subset sorted from them (not recorded which). The receptor was derived from a man aged 18 to 29 who had mild COVID-19 (a few samples of this study predate the infection). The sample titles of this study are shuffled in the database, so cell type and time point are left out; the donor was told from shared clones. The V and J segments used are TRBV12-3 or TRBV12-4 and TRBJ2-6; no D gene is confidently identified. The sequenced DNA: TGTGCCAGCAGCCCACTGGCCAACGTCCTGACTTTC. Its protein reads: CASSPLANVLTF.